The 17 T cell receptor beta chains reported below all come from one sample, sequenced in a study of T cells in Graves' hyperthyroidism and ophthalmopathy (dated by TCRdb to about 2019). Preparation of the library involved multiplex PCR. Sequencing used an Illumina HiSeq 2000. Amplification of TCR beta CDR3 regions was carried out from RNA transcripts. A first-round RT-PCR of the TCR CDR3 used the HTBI primer set with the Qiagen OneStep RT-PCR kit. In TCRdb, the public reads were trimmed at Q25 with fastp and aligned with MiXCR, with productive beta chains retained. All rows with the same CDR3 protein become a single entry with the most common DNA and genes. This sample holds about 290,000 distinct CDR3 sequences; about an eighth were observed only once. Almost 8% of the sample comes from the top ten. Sequenced material: blood. The receptors were sampled from a woman aged 25-40 years with Graves' hyperthyroidism that later progressed to Graves' ophthalmopathy.

This clonotype was detected many times. The gene calls are TRBV28 and TRBJ2-1; 10 bases match TRBD2. After removal of 3 bases from V and 6 bases from J, the junction contained 5 bases not matched to a gene. Germline V CDR1 and CDR2: MDHEN, SYDVKM. The CDR3 consists of 15 residues. CDR3 amino acids: CASSFASGRGNEQFF. CDR3 in DNA: TGTGCCAGCAGTTTTGCCAGCGGGAGGGGCAATGAGCAGTTCTTC.

The table lists this clonotype with many counts. CDR3: CAISDSPTEAFF. In nucleotides, the CDR3 is TGCGCCATCTCGGACAGTCCCACTGAAGCTTTCTTT. The chain employs TRBV10-2 and TRBJ1-1; D perhaps matches TRBD1 (6 bases). The ends were cut back, 10 bases at V and 4 bases at J, with 13 bases in the middle. CDR3 length: 12 residues. Germline CDR1 and CDR2: WSHSY and SAAADI.

The chain carries TRBV27 and TRBJ1-1; perhaps TRBD1 as D (5 bases). CDR1 is MNHEY and CDR2 is SMNVEV in the germline V gene (reference sequence). Trimming took off 6 bases at V and 8 bases at J, with 13 bases between the two ends. This CDR3 has 12 amino acids. The CDR3: CASRNRQSEAFF. The CDR3, as DNA: TGTGCCAGCAGAAACCGACAGAGCGAAGCTTTCTTT.

In its sample, this clonotype was seen many times. The chain uses TRBV7-6 and TRBJ2-1, with D perhaps TRBD1 (6 bases). The CDR3 totals 15 residues. V was shortened by 0 bases and J by 2 bases, with 8 bases between the two germline ends. CDR1 and CDR2 from the germline V gene are SGHVS and FNYEAQ. The chain's CDR3 is CASSLARGPYNEQFF. The CDR3 coding sequence is TGTGCCAGCAGCTTAGCCAGGGGCCCCTACAATGAGCAGTTCTTC.

V usage is TRBV28 and J usage is TRBJ1-5; 9 bases map to TRBD1. Per the germline V gene, CDR1 is MDHEN and CDR2 is SYDVKM. CDR3 size: 17 residues. J lost 6 bases, V lost 2 bases, and 11 bases had no gene match. The CDR3 loop is CASSLRTWDRDFQPQHF. The CDR3 DNA sequence: TGTGCCAGCAGTTTACGGACGTGGGACAGGGACTTTCAGCCCCAGCATTTT.

The gene calls are TRBV15 and TRBJ1-1; D gene ambiguous. Trimming stripped 1 base from V and 3 bases from J, with 9 bases between. This CDR3 region has 14 residues. In germline, CDR1 is LNHNV, CDR2 YYDKDF (reference sequence). This CDR3 reads CATSRVPGDTEAFF. CDR3 coding DNA: TGTGCCACCAGCAGAGTTCCGGGCGACACTGAAGCTTTCTTT. Full variable domain (remainder filled in from reference TRBV15 and TRBJ1-1): DAMVIQNPRYQVTQFGKPVTLSCSQTLNHNVMYWYQQKSSQAPKLLFHYYDKDFNNEADTPDNFQSRRPNTSFCFLDIRSPGLGDTAMYLCATSRVPGDTEAFFGQGTRLTVV.

The chain is built from TRBV4-3 and TRBJ2-7; D gene uncertain. Germline V gene sequence: CDR1 LGHNA, CDR2 YSLEER. V was pared by 4 bases and J by 2 bases, with 12 bases between. The CDR3 is 14 residues long. This CDR3 reads CASSPTEFTYEQYF. The DNA of the CDR3 is TGCGCCAGCAGCCCTACGGAGTTCACCTACGAGCAGTACTTC.

This clonotype was detected many times. The rearrangement uses TRBV28 and TRBJ2-1, with D tentatively TRBD2 (6 bases). The CDR3 covers 13 residues. The V end was cut by 6 bases, the J end by 4 bases, with 10 bases between. CDR1 is MDHEN and CDR2 is SYDVKM in the germline V gene. The CDR3 loop is CASRVGRYNEQFF. The CDR3 coding sequence is TGTGCCAGCAGGGTCGGGAGATACAATGAGCAGTTCTTC. Full variable domain (rest looked up from reference TRBV28 and TRBJ2-1): DVKVTQSSRYLVKRTGEKVFLECVQDMDHENMFWYRQDPGLGLRLIYFSYDVKMKEKGDIPEGYSVSREKKERFSLILESASTNQTSMYLCASRVGRYNEQFFGPGTRLTVL.

This clonotype was counted at least ten times. The genes are TRBV28 and TRBJ2-7; 12 bases fit TRBD2. This CDR3 has 19 amino acids. The V and J ends lost 2 bases and 0 bases, in that order; junction bases with no gene match: 11. The germline CDR1 and CDR2 sequences are MDHEN and SYDVKM. CDR3 DNA: TGTGCCAGCAGTTTAGGAACCACTAGCGGGAGGCCGAGCTCCTACGAGCAGTACTTC. Amino acids: CASSLGTTSGRPSSYEQYF.

The rearrangement joins TRBV11-1 to TRBJ1-2; D is uncertain. The germline V and J ends were trimmed by 0 bases and 2 bases, with 10 bases remaining between them. In germline, CDR1 is SGHAT, CDR2 FQDESV (reference sequence). CDR3 length equals 15 residues. The CDR3 bases are TGTGCCAGCAGCTTAGCCCCAGACGGGAACTATGGCTACACCTTC. It yields the protein CASSLAPDGNYGYTF.

In this sample, this clonotype turned up once. The chain links TRBV7-3 to TRBJ2-7, with D hard to call. The CDR3 sequence is 15 residues long. Trimming took 4 bases from V and 6 from J, leaving 19 bases between them. CDR1 is SGHTA, CDR2 FQGTGA, per germline. CDR3 sequence (DNA): TGTGCCAGCAGCTACGGGCCTATGTCCATATCCGAGCAGTACTTC. It specifies CASSYGPMSISEQYF. Full variable domain (missing parts from reference TRBV7-3 and TRBJ2-7): GAGVSQTPSNKVTEKGKYVELRCDPISGHTALYWYRQSLGQGPEFLIYFQGTGAADDSGLPNDRFFAVRPEGSVSTLKIQRTERGDSAVYLCASSYGPMSISEQYFGPGTRLTVT.

This clonotype was detected many times. The genes are TRBV12-3 or TRBV12-4 and TRBJ2-2; no firm D call. The CDR3 loop spans 15 amino acids. Trimming pared 2 bases from V and 4 bases from J, leaving 11 bases between. CDR3 nucleotide sequence: TGTGCCAGCAGTTTATGGACGTCGCTCACCGGGGAGCTGTTTTTT. Its translation is CASSLWTSLTGELFF.

The chain carries TRBV28 and TRBJ2-1, with D possibly called TRBD1 or TRBD2 (6 bases each). This CDR3 region has 15 residues. V was cut by 8 bases and J by 2 bases, with 16 bases left in between. Germline-derived CDR1 and CDR2 are MDHEN and SYDVKM. The chain's CDR3 is CASGSGGGPYNEQFF. In DNA form, the CDR3 reads TGTGCCAGCGGATCCGGGGGCGGCCCCTACAATGAGCAGTTCTTC. The full variable domain, rest sourced from reference TRBV28 and TRBJ2-1, is DVKVTQSSRYLVKRTGEKVFLECVQDMDHENMFWYRQDPGLGLRLIYFSYDVKMKEKGDIPEGYSVSREKKERFSLILESASTNQTSMYLCASGSGGGPYNEQFFGPGTRLTVL.

The sample holds many counts of this clonotype. The CDR3 loop is CASSGPLDRVHEQFF. For the CDR3, the DNA is TGTGCCAGCTCCGGCCCCCTGGACAGGGTGCATGAGCAGTTCTTC. The gene calls are TRBV18 and TRBJ2-1; 8 bases are shared with TRBD1. V was clipped by 6 bases and J by 8 bases; unmatched bases: 12. Looked up from germline, CDR1 is KGHSH and CDR2 is LQKENI. There are 15 residues in the CDR3.

This clonotype was found many times. The chain recombines TRBV19 with TRBJ1-5; D call uncertain. Trimming stripped 4 bases from V and 0 bases from J, with 13 bases between. Germline CDR1 LNHDA, CDR2 SQIVND (reference sequence). The CDR3 has 16 residues. The CDR3 loop is CASSTPRVNSNQPQHF. The CDR3 coding sequence is TGTGCCAGTAGTACCCCGCGGGTTAATAGCAATCAGCCCCAGCATTTT.

There are many counts of this clonotype. The chain uses TRBV27 and TRBJ2-1; TRBD2 matches at 7 bases. V shed 7 bases, J shed 8 bases, and the junction held 11 bases outside the gene matches. The CDR3 spans 14 residues. The V gene's germline CDR1 is MNHEY and CDR2 SMNVEV (reference sequence). The CDR3 region has the DNA TGTGCCAGCATCTACCAATCTGGGGGGGATGAGCAGTTCTTC. It yields the protein CASIYQSGGDEQFF.

This clonotype was found many times. The V call is TRBV4-3, the J call TRBJ2-3; D unclear. CDR1 and CDR2 (germline): LGHNA, YSLEER. There are 15 residues in the CDR3. V shed 2 bases and J shed 4 bases, with 13 bases lying between them. The CDR3 region is CASSQSPGQPDTQYF. DNA of the CDR3: TGCGCCAGCAGCCAAAGCCCCGGGCAGCCAGATACGCAGTATTTT.